Each of the 22 T cell receptor beta chains below was sequenced from the same sample in a study of molecular identifiers for immune sequencing clone quantification (dated by TCRdb to 2016 to 2018). Library preparation used PCR. The sequencer listed for this sample is Illumina HiSeq 4000. The public reads were run again by TCRdb, first through fastp at Q25 and then through MiXCR, and only productive beta chains were kept. CDR3 protein sequences are deduplicated, and each keeps its most common genes and DNA. The sample table holds about 320,000 distinct CDR3 sequences, of which 20% to 25% were seen once. The ten most abundant clones make up about 0.79% of the sample. The specimen was naive CD8+ T cells from blood, with Jurkat cell RNA spiked in. The cell subset or site label, as the study defines it: FACS-sorted CD8+CD4-CCR7+CD45RA+ naive T cells. These receptors came from a human donor in good health. Some libraries in this study had Jurkat cell RNA spiked in.

This clonotype occurred many times. V and J are TRBV12-3 or TRBV12-4 and TRBJ2-5, with D hard to call. This CDR3 is built from 13 residues. V was shortened by 3 bases and J by 3 bases, with 8 bases between the two germline ends. The CDR3 DNA follows: TGTGCCAGCAGTTTGGGTCATAAAGAGACCCAGTACTTC. Its protein is CASSLGHKETQYF.

In regard to this clonotype: A read error may explain this, as a much larger clone is one base away. The chain couples TRBV19 to TRBJ1-5; D is possibly TRBD1 (6 bases). CDR3 length: 15 residues. Germline lookup yields CDR1 LNHDA and CDR2 SQIVND (reference sequence). The CDR3 DNA reads TGTGCCGGTAGTATATCAGGGGCCAAGAATCAGCCCCAGCATTTT. Encoded protein: CAGSISGAKNQPQHF.

This clonotype was found many times. The chain is built from TRBV5-4 and TRBJ2-2; 7 bases match TRBD1. Germline values: CDR1 SGHNT, CDR2 YYREEE (reference sequence). V gave up 3 bases and J gave up 6 bases; unmatched junction bases: 8. The CDR3 runs to 15 residues. CDR3 sequence: CASSSDRALSGELFF. CDR3 nucleotides: TGTGCCAGCAGCTCCGACAGGGCTTTATCCGGGGAGCTGTTTTTT.

The table lists this clonotype with many counts. The chain links TRBV12-3 or TRBV12-4 to TRBJ1-5; D gene uncertain. The V gene lost 7 bases and the J gene lost 0 bases, with 13 bases spanning the gap. CDR3 size: 15 residues. In DNA, the CDR3 is TGTGCCAGCACCCCGGACGGGTCTAGCAATCAGCCCCAGCATTTT. Translating gives CASTPDGSSNQPQHF.

The table lists this clonotype with a few counts. The chain combines TRBV6-2 or TRBV6-3 with TRBJ2-3; D perhaps matches TRBD2 (7 bases). The germline V gene encodes CDR1 MNHEY and CDR2 SVGEGT. V shed 4 bases and J shed 5 bases, with 19 bases lying between them. This CDR3 has 16 amino acids. CDR3 sequence reads: CASSSPTSPGEDTQYF. DNA for the CDR3: TGTGCCAGCAGTTCCCCGACTAGCCCAGGGGAAGATACGCAGTATTTT.

Only one count was recorded for this clonotype. A read error may account for a junction end that differs from germline. The chain recombines TRBV6-5 with TRBJ2-7, with D perhaps TRBD2 (5 bases). Germline assignment: CDR1 MNHEY and CDR2 SVGAGI. The CDR3 runs to 15 residues. The CDR3 loop is CASGYGPREYYEQYF. CDR3 nucleotides: TGTGCCAGCGGTTACGGTCCGAGGGAGTACTACGAGCAGTACTTC.

This clonotype came up a few times. This may come from a read error, since a much larger clone is one base off. The V gene is TRBV29-1, the J gene TRBJ1-3, with D hard to call. The CDR3 has 14 amino acids. In germline, CDR1 is SQVTM, CDR2 ANQGSEA. The CDR3 DNA reads as TGCAGCGTTGTGGAGGGCAGCTCTGGAAACACCATACATTTT. Translating it yields CSVVEGSSGNTIHF.

This clonotype has more than one count but fewer than ten. The CDR3 nucleotides are TGCAGTGCTAATTTATTAGCGGGTGAGGGATGGACCGGGGAGCTGTTTTTT. It is translated as CSANLLAGEGWTGELFF. The rearrangement joins TRBV20-1 to TRBJ2-2; 7 bases match TRBD2. The V gene end was trimmed by 4 bases and the J gene end by 5 bases; junction bases not matched to a gene: 16. The germline CDR1 and CDR2 sequences are DFQATT and SNEGSKA (reference sequence). This CDR3 is 17 amino acids long.

This clonotype was counted at least ten times. The rearrangement links TRBV12-3 or TRBV12-4 to TRBJ2-3; D is undetermined. Between the trimmed V and J ends, which lost 8 bases and 0 bases, there was a span of 12 bases. The CDR3 runs 14 residues. The CDR3 sequence: CASGLGSSTDTQYF. CDR3 nucleotides: TGTGCCAGCGGGCTTGGGTCTAGCACAGATACGCAGTATTTT.

This clonotype has at least ten counts. The chain links TRBV11-2 to TRBJ1-4, with D maybe TRBD1 (5 bases). The germline V gene encodes CDR1 SGHAT and CDR2 FQNNGV. The V end lost 1 base, the J end lost 0 bases, and 9 bases lay between the germline ends. CDR3 length equals 16 residues. CDR3 nucleotide sequence: TGTGCCAGCAGCTTAGGACAGCTTGCAACTAATGAAAAACTGTTTTTT. It is translated as CASSLGQLATNEKLFF.

This clonotype showed up just a few times. This CDR3 is CATTGQSGSPLHF. The CDR3 coding sequence is TGTGCCACTACCGGACAGTCGGGTTCACCCCTCCACTTT. This chain connects TRBV24-1 to TRBJ1-6, with D perhaps matching TRBD1 (6 bases). The germline V and J ends were trimmed by 10 bases and 9 bases, with 15 bases remaining between them. The CDR3 loop spans 13 amino acids. The germline V gene encodes CDR1 KGHDR and CDR2 SFDVKD.

This clonotype was recorded at least ten times. This chain joins TRBV2 and TRBJ2-7, with 10 bases fitting TRBD2. The CDR3 sequence is 16 residues long. CDR1 is SNHLY and CDR2 is FYNNEI in the germline V gene. The V segment lost 7 bases and the J segment 3 bases; nucleotides outside the gene matches: 12. CDR3 DNA: TGTGCCAGCAAGCCGTCTAGCGGGGGCCTTCACTACGAGCAGTACTTC. It is translated as CASKPSSGGLHYEQYF.

This clonotype was observed at least ten times. The chain joins TRBV6-5 to TRBJ2-7, with 7 positions matching TRBD2. This CDR3 is built from 15 residues. Germline assignment: CDR1 MNHEY and CDR2 SVGAGI. The V and J ends lost 0 bases and 5 bases, in that order; junction bases with no gene match: 7. The CDR3 region is CASSYSSLGTNEQYF. The DNA of the CDR3 is TGTGCCAGCAGTTACTCAAGCCTGGGGACTAACGAGCAGTACTTC.

In this sample, this clonotype turned up many times. The gene calls are TRBV13 and TRBJ2-7, with 7 bases fitting TRBD1. This CDR3 spans 14 amino acids. J gave up 3 bases and V 3 bases, and 5 bases lay outside the gene matches. The germline gives CDR1 PRHDT, CDR2 FYEKMQ (reference sequence). CDR3 protein: CASSFGTANYEQYF. The CDR3 nucleotides read TGTGCCAGCAGCTTCGGGACAGCGAACTACGAGCAGTACTTC.

This clonotype showed up just a few times. The rearrangement links TRBV14 to TRBJ2-1; D is perhaps TRBD2 (5 bases). V was clipped by 5 bases and J by 10 bases, with 21 bases between them. The CDR3 has 15 residues. In germline, CDR1 is SGHDN, CDR2 FVKESK. The CDR3 loop reads CASSTRGAGLLEQFF. The CDR3 nucleotides are TGTGCCAGCAGCACCCGTGGTGCGGGTTTATTAGAGCAGTTCTTC.

This clonotype appeared many times. The chain recombines TRBV4-3 with TRBJ1-5, with D hard to call. CDR1 LGHNA and CDR2 YSLEER come from the germline V gene. V was clipped by 0 bases and J by 4 bases, with 10 bases between them. This CDR3 contains 15 residues. The CDR3 sequence: CASSQDLAVNQPQHF. CDR3 DNA: TGCGCCAGCAGCCAAGATTTGGCAGTAAATCAGCCCCAGCATTTT.

This clonotype was observed at least ten times. This chain uses TRBV7-9 with TRBJ2-7; TRBD2 agrees at 11 bases. CDR1 is SEHNR and CDR2 is FQNEAQ in the germline V gene (reference sequence). The length of the CDR3 is 14 residues. V dropped 5 bases and J dropped 6; count of bases not matched to a gene: 6. This CDR3 reads CASSRTSGGGEQYF. CDR3 sequence (DNA): TGTGCCAGCAGCCGAACTAGCGGGGGAGGCGAGCAGTACTTC.

This clonotype showed up just a few times. Because the CDR3's place on the DNA is in doubt, the DNA is left out and the CDR3 is given as listed by TCRdb. This sequence joins TRBV7-9 and TRBJ1-1; TRBD1, as called in the table, went unchecked against the DNA. The germline CDR1 and CDR2 sequences are SEHNR and FQNEAQ (reference sequence). The CDR3 is 14 residues long, counting both termini. The CDR3 region is CASSPGLGTGEAFF.

This clonotype has at least ten counts. The genes are TRBV7-9 and TRBJ1-6, with 7 nucleotides matching TRBD1. Germline lookup yields CDR1 SEHNR and CDR2 FQNEAQ (reference sequence). The trim removed 6 bases at V and 8 bases at J, leaving 7 bases unmatched. The CDR3 length is 14 residues. CDR3 protein: CASRTTGLHSPLHF. Written as DNA, the CDR3 is TGTGCCAGCAGGACGACAGGGTTGCATTCACCCCTCCACTTT.

This clonotype was seen at least ten times. The rearrangement joins TRBV6-5 to TRBJ2-5; TRBD2 aligns across 7 bases. The V gene end was trimmed by 2 bases and the J gene end by 1 base; junction bases not matched to a gene: 4. CDR1 MNHEY and CDR2 SVGAGI come from the germline V gene. There are 15 residues in the CDR3. The CDR3 loop is CASSYGGGLQETQYF. The DNA for the CDR3 is TGTGCCAGCAGTTACGGGGGAGGGCTCCAAGAGACCCAGTACTTC.

This clonotype appeared many times. The chain uses TRBV6-5 and TRBJ2-3, with 7 positions matching TRBD2. CDR3 length: 17 amino acids. Germline lookup yields CDR1 MNHEY and CDR2 SVGAGI. The V and J ends lost 0 bases and 0 bases, in that order; junction bases with no gene match: 6. The CDR3, as DNA: TGTGCCAGCAGTTACTCGAGCGCGGGGGAGAGCACAGATACGCAGTATTTT. Encoded protein: CASSYSSAGESTDTQYF.

This clonotype came up a few times. The chain recombines TRBV20-1 with TRBJ2-3, with 8 positions matching TRBD2. In germline, CDR1 is DFQATT, CDR2 SNEGSKA (reference sequence). V lost 0 bases to trimming and J lost 4 bases; unmatched junction nucleotides: 9. CDR3 length: 16 amino acids. CDR3 sequence (DNA): TGCAGTGCTAGAGATTACCGGGGGACTAGTGCAGATACGCAGTATTTT. Translated, it gives CSARDYRGTSADTQYF.